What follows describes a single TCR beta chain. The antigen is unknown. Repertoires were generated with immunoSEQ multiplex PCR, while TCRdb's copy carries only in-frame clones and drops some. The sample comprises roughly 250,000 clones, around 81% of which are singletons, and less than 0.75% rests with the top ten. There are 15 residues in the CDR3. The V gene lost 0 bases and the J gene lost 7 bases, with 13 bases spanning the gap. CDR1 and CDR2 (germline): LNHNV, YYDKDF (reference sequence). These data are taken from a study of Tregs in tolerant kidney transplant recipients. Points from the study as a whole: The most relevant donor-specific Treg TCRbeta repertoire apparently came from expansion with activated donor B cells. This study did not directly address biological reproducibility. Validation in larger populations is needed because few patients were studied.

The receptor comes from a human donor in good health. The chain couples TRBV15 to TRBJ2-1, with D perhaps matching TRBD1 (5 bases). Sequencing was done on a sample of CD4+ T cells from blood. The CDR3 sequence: CATSRDGASRNEQFF. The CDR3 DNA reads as TGTGCCACCAGCAGAGATGGGGCCTCTCGAAATGAGCAGTTCTTC.